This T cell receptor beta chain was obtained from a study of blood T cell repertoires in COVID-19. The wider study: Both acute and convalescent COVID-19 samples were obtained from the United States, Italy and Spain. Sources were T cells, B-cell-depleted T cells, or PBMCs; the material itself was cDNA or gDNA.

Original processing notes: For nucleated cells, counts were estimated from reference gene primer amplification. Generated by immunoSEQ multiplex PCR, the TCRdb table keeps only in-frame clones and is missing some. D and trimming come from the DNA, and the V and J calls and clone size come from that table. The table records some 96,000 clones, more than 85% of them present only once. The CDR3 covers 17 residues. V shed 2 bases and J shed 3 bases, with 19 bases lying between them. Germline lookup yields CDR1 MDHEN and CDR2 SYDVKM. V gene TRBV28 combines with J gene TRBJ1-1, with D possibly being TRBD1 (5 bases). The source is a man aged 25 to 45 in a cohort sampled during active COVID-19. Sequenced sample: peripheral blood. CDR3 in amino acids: CASSLDPPAGRDTEAFF. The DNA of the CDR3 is TGTGCCAGCAGTTTAGATCCCCCGGCAGGGAGGGACACTGAAGCTTTCTTT.